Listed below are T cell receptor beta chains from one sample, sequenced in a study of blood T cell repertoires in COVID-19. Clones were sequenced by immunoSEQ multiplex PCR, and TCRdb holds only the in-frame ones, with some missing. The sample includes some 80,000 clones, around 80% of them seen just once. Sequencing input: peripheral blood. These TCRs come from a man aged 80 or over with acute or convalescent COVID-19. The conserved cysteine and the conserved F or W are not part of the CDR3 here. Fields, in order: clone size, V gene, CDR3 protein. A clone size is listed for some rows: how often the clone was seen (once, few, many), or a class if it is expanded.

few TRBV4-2 ASSQGTGDRGYT
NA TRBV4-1 ASSQWTGNQPQH
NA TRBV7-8 ASSLRDSTYQETQY
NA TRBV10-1 ASSESGLNEQF
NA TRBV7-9 ASSLAPRLAGLNEQF
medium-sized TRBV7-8 ASSLELGVAYEQY
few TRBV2 ASRENPGQDTGELF
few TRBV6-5 ASILGTGLNQPQH
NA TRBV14 ASSSQGAIGGELF
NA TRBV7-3 ASSPKASGYTDTQY
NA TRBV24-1 ATRAVAGGMGYEQY
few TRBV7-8 ASSLRQALSYNEQF
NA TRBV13 ASRPTGTGNEKLF
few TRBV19 KQGEGNTEAF
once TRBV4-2 ASSQEGAGGETQY
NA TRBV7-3 ASSRTGTGYGELF
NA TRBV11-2 ASRRTGGVGTGELF
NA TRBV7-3 ASSLTSRVGAEAF
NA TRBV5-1 ASSLASGGSYNEQF
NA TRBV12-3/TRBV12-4 ARGTGRTYEQY
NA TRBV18 ASSPQSPGQGAKDTEAF
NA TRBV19 ASSISPTGTGYT
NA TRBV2 ASKYENTANTEAF
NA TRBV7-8 ASSLRVSSYNEQF
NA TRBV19 ASSIGPLGHITSGNTIY
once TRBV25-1 ASSEFTGTGELF
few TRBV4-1 ASSLEGQGQPQH
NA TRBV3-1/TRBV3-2 ASSPTGRNYGYT